The subject of this entry is one TCR beta chain. Its antigen is not known. The entry originates in a study of shared clonotypes between healthy human individuals. Background on the study: A couple of female and a few male donors aged 18 to 49 were enrolled. Overall study results and limits: Depth was large, yet rarefaction showed that sorted-subset sequencing was incomplete.

Generated by immunoSEQ multiplex PCR, the TCRdb table keeps only in-frame clones and is missing some. The sample lists about 1.5 million clones; 95% to 99% were seen once. V trimming: 0 bases; J trimming: 8 bases; junction bases outside the gene matches: 9. The CDR3 contains 15 residues. The germline V gene has CDR1 SGHRS and CDR2 YFSETQ. This TCR derives from a man aged 25-45 years in good health. The material sequenced was naive CD4+ T cells sorted from blood. Subset in this sample: CD45RA+ positively selected. The chain recombines TRBV5-1 with TRBJ1-2, with 8 bases lining up with TRBD1. The CDR3 sequence is CASSLGTQGAEGYTF. The CDR3 DNA reads TGCGCCAGCAGCTTGGGGACCCAGGGGGCTGAGGGCTACACCTTC. The variable domain in full, with the rest retrieved from reference TRBV5-1 and TRBJ1-2, is KAGVTQTPRYLIKTRGQQVTLSCSPISGHRSVSWYQQTPGQGLQFLFEYFSETQRNKGNFPGRFSGRQFSNSRSEMNVSTLELGDSALYLCASSLGTQGAEGYTFGSGTRLTVV.